These 29 T cell receptor beta chains originate from one sample sequenced in a study of blood T cell repertoires in COVID-19. Profiling relied on immunoSEQ multiplex PCR, and the TCRdb table lists in-frame clones only, not all of them. The data show 240,000 or so clones, roughly 91% seen once. The sample comprised peripheral blood. All receptors come from a woman between 40 and 55 years old who had recovered from COVID-19.

The chain carries TRBV5-1 and TRBJ2-7; 9 bases agree with TRBD1. The germline V gene encodes CDR1 SGHRS and CDR2 YFSETQ. CDR3 length: 20 residues. V shed 1 base, J shed 9 bases, and the junction held 26 bases outside the gene matches. This chain's CDR3 is CASSLPLGTGRFRLFVRQYV. DNA of the CDR3: TGCGCCAGCAGCTTGCCCCTCGGGACAGGGCGGTTTCGTTTATTCGTCCGGCAGTACGTC.

CDR3 region: CASSLGSSYGYTF. CDR3 coding DNA: TGTGCCAGCAGCTTGGGTAGCTCCTATGGCTACACCTTC. The V and J genes are TRBV7-9 and TRBJ1-2; no firm D call. The CDR3 has 13 amino acids. With 3 bases removed from V and 4 bases from J, the gap between germline ends came to 9 bases. Germline V gene sequence: CDR1 SEHNR, CDR2 FQNEAQ (reference sequence).

The chain has TRBV30 and TRBJ2-1; a weak D match, TRBD2 (5 bases). The CDR3 loop spans 16 amino acids. V was shortened by 4 bases and J by 13 bases, with 29 bases between the two germline ends. Germline CDR1 and CDR2: GTSNPN and SVGIG (reference sequence). The CDR3 sequence: CAWTPFKGDGHQGQFF. The CDR3 DNA is TGTGCCTGGACCCCGTTCAAGGGAGATGGCCACCAAGGTCAGTTCTTC.

This clone was seen just once. This chain connects TRBV29-1 to TRBJ1-5; D is uncertain. Germline V CDR1 and CDR2: SQVTM, ANQGSEA. The CDR3 is 10 residues long. Trimming removed 4 bases from V and 10 bases from J, with 8 bases in between. CDR3 amino acids: CSVGTDPQHF. The DNA of the CDR3 is TGCAGCGTTGGTACAGACCCCCAGCATTTT.

This clone occurred once. This chain links TRBV2 with TRBJ2-2; D is unclear. Germline V gene sequence: CDR1 SNHLY, CDR2 FYNNEI. The length of the CDR3 is 15 residues. V was shortened by 4 bases and J by 2 bases, with 11 bases between the two germline ends. CDR3: CASSVGQPNTGELFF. The CDR3 DNA is TGTGCCAGCAGTGTTGGGCAGCCCAACACCGGGGAGCTGTTTTTT.

The rearrangement joins TRBV5-8 to TRBJ2-5; the match to TRBD1 covers 8 bases. V was pared by 4 bases and J by 0 bases, with 5 bases of the junction left unmatched. Germline V gene data show CDR1 as SGHTS and CDR2 as YDEGEE. The CDR3 contains 15 residues. The CDR3 loop is CASSPRTGNQETQYF. The CDR3 DNA sequence: TGTGCCAGCAGCCCCCGGACAGGGAACCAAGAGACCCAGTACTTC.

DNA of the CDR3: TGTGCCAGCAGCTTAGGCCCAGTGGCCTATGGCTACACCTTC. Amino acids: CASSLGPVAYGYTF. The chain links TRBV7-2 to TRBJ1-2; D gene ambiguous. Trimming cost V 1 base and J 4 bases, with 10 bases left between them. Germline CDR1 SGHTA, CDR2 FQGNSA. The CDR3 sequence is 14 residues long.

V gene TRBV14 combines with J gene TRBJ2-6; maybe TRBD2 (5 bases). Germline V gives CDR1 SGHDN, CDR2 FVKESK. The CDR3 covers 15 residues. The V and J ends lost 4 bases and 3 bases respectively, with 10 bases between them. CDR3 nucleotides: TGTGCCAGCAGCCGCCTGAGCGGTGGGGCCAACGTCCTGACTTTC. Protein: CASSRLSGGANVLTF.

This rearrangement joins TRBV10-2 to TRBJ1-6; D remains unclear. V was pared by 8 bases and J by 7 bases, with 15 bases between. The CDR3 is made up of 14 amino acids. Germline CDR1 is WSHSY and CDR2 is SAAADI. In nucleotides, the CDR3 is TGCGCCAGCGCGTGGGTAGAGAGGAATTCACCCCTCCACTTT. Translating it yields CASAWVERNSPLHF.

This chain connects TRBV10-3 to TRBJ1-2; 9 bases align to TRBD1. Germline V gene data show CDR1 as ENHRY and CDR2 as SYGVKD. This CDR3 is 14 amino acids long. Trimming took 5 bases from V and 6 from J; bases not matched to a gene: 7. As DNA, the CDR3 is TGTGCCATCAGTCCCGGGACAGGGACCGATGGCTACACCTTC. Residues: CAISPGTGTDGYTF.

The V call is TRBV18, the J call TRBJ1-2; D may be TRBD1 (6 bases). Germline V gene sequence: CDR1 KGHSH, CDR2 LQKENI. This CDR3 contains 13 residues. Trimming removed 3 bases from V and 7 bases from J, with 12 bases in between. The DNA for the CDR3 is TGTGCCAGCTCACCCCGGGGGGCTGGTGGCTACACCTTC. It encodes CASSPRGAGGYTF.

The chain recombines TRBV4-3 with TRBJ1-5, with D possibly TRBD1 on 5 matching bases. CDR3 length equals 16 residues. Trimming stripped 1 base from V and 7 bases from J, with 17 bases between. CDR1 and CDR2 (germline): LGHNA, YSLEER. CDR3 nucleotide sequence: TGCGCCAGCAGCCAAGGAGTCCTACCCGGGGGGCAGCCCCAGCATTTT. This sequence encodes CASSQGVLPGGQPQHF.

The V gene is TRBV27, the J gene TRBJ2-7, with 9 nucleotides matching TRBD1. Trimming removed 0 bases from V and 3 bases from J; junction bases left unmatched: 3. The CDR3 extends over 15 amino acids. Germline V gene lookup returns CDR1 MNHEY and CDR2 SMNVEV (reference sequence). CDR3 sequence: CASSLSGQGIYEQYF. The CDR3 DNA sequence: TGTGCCAGCAGTTTATCGGGACAGGGAATCTACGAGCAGTACTTC.

This clone appeared a few times. V is TRBV19 and J is TRBJ1-5; D is perhaps TRBD1 (5 bases). The CDR3 contains 13 residues. V shed 9 bases and J shed 6 bases, with 15 bases lying between them. The germline CDR1 and CDR2 sequences are LNHDA and SQIVND (reference sequence). The CDR3 DNA reads as TGTGCCAGCGTTGGGCAGGGCCCTCAGCCCCAGCATTTT. This sequence encodes CASVGQGPQPQHF.

CDR3 residues: CASSFRGSDNEQFF. DNA for the CDR3: TGTGCCAGCAGCTTCCGGGGGTCGGACAATGAGCAGTTCTTC. V is TRBV7-2 and J is TRBJ2-1, with TRBD2 as a possible D gene (6 bases). Germline V gene lookup returns CDR1 SGHTA and CDR2 FQGNSA. This CDR3 is 14 amino acids long. Trimming shortened V by 3 bases and J by 5 bases, and 11 bases separated the two germline ends.

The chain recombines TRBV9 with TRBJ1-1; 10 bases are shared with TRBD1. V lost 0 bases and J lost 0; bases outside the gene matches: 2. Germline assignment: CDR1 SGDLS and CDR2 YYNGEE. This CDR3 region has 16 residues. The CDR3 DNA follows: TGTGCCAGCAGCGTAGGGGGACAGGGGATGAACACTGAAGCTTTCTTT. It is translated as CASSVGGQGMNTEAFF. The full variable domain, rest sourced from reference TRBV9 and TRBJ1-1, is DSGVTQTPKHLITATGQRVTLRCSPRSGDLSVYWYQQSLDQGLQFLIQYYNGEERAKGNILERFSAQQFPDLHSELNLSSLELGDSALYFCASSVGGQGMNTEAFFGQGTRLTVV.

The V and J genes are TRBV19 and TRBJ1-5; 9 nucleotides align to TRBD1. V shed 6 bases, J shed 2 bases, and the junction held 14 bases outside the gene matches. Germline V lookup: CDR1 LNHDA, CDR2 SQIVND (reference sequence). CDR3 size: 18 residues. The CDR3 region is CASSPGGTGSRRNQPQHF. CDR3 nucleotide sequence: TGTGCCAGTAGCCCGGGGGGGACAGGGAGTCGGCGCAATCAGCCCCAGCATTTT.

The V gene is TRBV7-3, the J gene TRBJ2-7, with 10 bases lining up with TRBD1. The CDR3 is 14 residues long. Germline values: CDR1 SGHTA, CDR2 FQGTGA. The V segment lost 6 bases and the J segment 7 bases; nucleotides outside the gene matches: 9. The CDR3 protein is CASRETGGAGEQYF. CDR3 in DNA: TGTGCCAGCAGGGAGACAGGGGGCGCGGGGGAGCAGTACTTC.

In this sample, this clone turned up once. V gene TRBV5-4 combines with J gene TRBJ1-2; tentatively, D is TRBD1 (6 bases). The CDR3 is made up of 14 amino acids. Trimming removed 4 bases from V and 4 bases from J, with 14 bases in between. Looked up from germline, CDR1 is SGHNT and CDR2 is YYREEE (reference sequence). The CDR3 sequence is CASSATGPLYGYTF. The CDR3 coding sequence is TGTGCCAGCAGCGCGACAGGACCCCTCTATGGCTACACCTTC.

V gene TRBV6-6 combines with J gene TRBJ1-6, with 7 bases that match TRBD1. Germline assignment: CDR1 MNHNY and CDR2 SVGAGI (reference sequence). J was trimmed by 7 bases and V by 10 bases; bases with no gene match: 13. The CDR3 has 15 residues. In nucleotides, the CDR3 is TGTGCCACGAACCAGGACAGGTGGGGCAATTCACCCCTCCACTTT. Protein: CATNQDRWGNSPLHF.

A few counts support this clone. The chain is built from TRBV19 and TRBJ2-3; TRBD2 might be the D (6 bases). Deletions cut 1 base from V and 2 bases from J, with 13 bases between. In germline, CDR1 is LNHDA, CDR2 SQIVND (reference sequence). The CDR3 is made up of 16 amino acids. In DNA form, the CDR3 reads TGTGCCAGTAGTATAGGGGGCGGGACTGTCACAGATACGCAGTATTTT. The encoded protein is CASSIGGGTVTDTQYF.

J is TRBJ1-2 and V is TRBV7-3; 7 bases are a match to TRBD1. Per germline, CDR1 SGHTA and CDR2 FQGTGA. Trimming cost V 5 bases and J 8 bases; bases outside gene matches: 8. The CDR3 runs to 13 residues. The CDR3 DNA reads as TGTGCCAGCAGCCCAGGGGGTTCGAAAGGCTACACCTTC. It encodes CASSPGGSKGYTF.

This chain joins TRBV29-1 and TRBJ1-1, with D maybe TRBD1 (5 bases). The CDR3 is 12 residues long. V lost 7 bases and J 4 bases, leaving 13 bases between the germline ends. CDR1 and CDR2 from the germline V gene are SQVTM and ANQGSEA. The CDR3 bases are TGCAGCGGCGTCTGGGGCGGCACTGAAGCTTTCTTT. Amino acid sequence: CSGVWGGTEAFF.

This chain links TRBV6-5 with TRBJ2-7, with 8 bases matching TRBD1. The CDR3 consists of 13 residues. CDR1 and CDR2 from the germline V gene are MNHEY and SVGAGI. The CDR3 DNA is TGTGCCAGACAGGGGGTAAGCTCCTACGAGCAGTGCGTC. This gives the protein CARQGVSSYEQCV.

J is TRBJ1-6 and V is TRBV30; D gene uncertain. This CDR3 region has 15 residues. The V and J ends lost 3 bases and 6 bases respectively, with 15 bases between them. CDR1 and CDR2 from the germline V gene are GTSNPN and SVGIG (reference sequence). The CDR3 DNA reads as TGTGCCTGGAGCCGGGCGGGGAGGGTTAATTCACCCCTCCACTTT. Translating gives CAWSRAGRVNSPLHF. Complete variable domain (other parts from reference TRBV30 and TRBJ1-6): SQTIHQWPATLVQPVGSPLSLECTVEGTSNPNLYWYRQAAGRGLQLLFYSVGIGQISSEVPQNLSASRPQDRQFILSSKKLLLSDSGFYLCAWSRAGRVNSPLHFGNGTRLTVT.

This clone came up once. This chain connects TRBV2 to TRBJ2-2; a possible D gene is TRBD2 (6 bases). The CDR3 length is 14 residues. Trimming left V 5 bases short and J 4 bases short, with 11 bases between. Germline assignment: CDR1 SNHLY and CDR2 FYNNEI. The CDR3 sequence is CASSRLASTGELFF. As DNA, the CDR3 is TGTGCCAGCAGTCGGCTAGCGAGCACCGGGGAGCTGTTTTTT.

The chain couples TRBV18 to TRBJ2-1; 11 bases agree with TRBD1. V lost 3 bases to trimming and J lost 9 bases; unmatched junction nucleotides: 7. Per germline, CDR1 KGHSH and CDR2 LQKENI. CDR3 length equals 15 residues. CDR3 coding DNA: TGTGCCAGCTCACCCGGACAGGGGGCGCGAGGTGAGCAGTTCTTC. Protein product: CASSPGQGARGEQFF. The full variable domain, in which reference TRBV18 and TRBJ2-1 provide the parts outside the CDR3, is NAGVMQNPRHLVRRRGQEARLRCSPMKGHSHVYWYRQLPEEGLKFMVYLQKENIIDESGMPKERFSAEFPKEGPSILRIQQVVRGDSAAYFCASSPGQGARGEQFFGPGTRLTVL.

The chain combines TRBV7-2 with TRBJ1-4, with D perhaps TRBD1 (5 bases). CDR1 is SGHTA and CDR2 is FQGNSA in the germline V gene. This CDR3 spans 14 amino acids. Trimming left V 1 base short and J 10 bases short, with 13 bases between. CDR3 sequence: CASSLGGGIVKLFF. The CDR3 nucleotides read TGTGCCAGCAGCTTAGGGGGGGGGATAGTAAAACTGTTTTTT.

V and J are TRBV11-2 and TRBJ2-3; D is uncertain. V lost 5 bases to trimming and J lost 3 bases, with 6 bases between them. The CDR3 is made up of 12 amino acids. CDR1 SGHAT and CDR2 FQNNGV come from the germline V gene. CDR3 protein: CASSHGTDTQYF. Here the CDR3 DNA reads TGTGCCAGCAGCCACGGTACAGATACGCAGTATTTT. Based on the CDR3 plus reference TRBV11-2 and TRBJ2-3, the full variable domain is EAGVAQSPRYKIIEKRQSVAFWCNPISGHATLYWYQQILGQGPKLLIQFQNNGVVDDSQLPKDRFSAERLKGVDSTLKIQPAKLEDSAVYLCASSHGTDTQYFGPGTRLTVL.